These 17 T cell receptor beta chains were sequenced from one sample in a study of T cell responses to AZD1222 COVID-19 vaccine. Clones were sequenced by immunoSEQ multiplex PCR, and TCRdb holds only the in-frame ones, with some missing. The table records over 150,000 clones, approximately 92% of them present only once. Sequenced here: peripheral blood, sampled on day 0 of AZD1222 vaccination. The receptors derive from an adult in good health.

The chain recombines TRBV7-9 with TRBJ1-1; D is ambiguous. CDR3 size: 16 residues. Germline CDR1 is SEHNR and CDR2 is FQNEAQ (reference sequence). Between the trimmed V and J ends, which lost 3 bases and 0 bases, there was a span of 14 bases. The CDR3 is CASSFYSNRMNTEAFF. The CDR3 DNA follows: TGTGCCAGCAGCTTTTATTCGAACAGAATGAACACTGAAGCTTTCTTT.

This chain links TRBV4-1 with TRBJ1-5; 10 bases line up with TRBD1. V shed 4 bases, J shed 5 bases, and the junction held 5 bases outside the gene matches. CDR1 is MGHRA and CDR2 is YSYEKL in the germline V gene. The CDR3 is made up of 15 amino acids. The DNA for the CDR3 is TGCGCCAGCAGCCTTTTCGGACAGGGGGATCAGCCCCAGCATTTT. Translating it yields CASSLFGQGDQPQHF.

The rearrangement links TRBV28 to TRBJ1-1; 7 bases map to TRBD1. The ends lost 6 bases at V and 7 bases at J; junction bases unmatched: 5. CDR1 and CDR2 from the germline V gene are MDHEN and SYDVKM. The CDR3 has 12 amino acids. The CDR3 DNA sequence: TGTGCCAGCAGGTGGACAGGCGGTGAAGCTTTCTTT. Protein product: CASRWTGGEAFF.

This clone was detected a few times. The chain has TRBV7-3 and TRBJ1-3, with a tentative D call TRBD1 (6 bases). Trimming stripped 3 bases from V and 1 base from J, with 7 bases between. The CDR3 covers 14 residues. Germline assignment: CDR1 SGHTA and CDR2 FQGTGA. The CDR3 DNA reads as TGTGCCAGCAGCTTCCAGGGGTCTGGAAACACCATATATTTT. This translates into CASSFQGSGNTIYF.

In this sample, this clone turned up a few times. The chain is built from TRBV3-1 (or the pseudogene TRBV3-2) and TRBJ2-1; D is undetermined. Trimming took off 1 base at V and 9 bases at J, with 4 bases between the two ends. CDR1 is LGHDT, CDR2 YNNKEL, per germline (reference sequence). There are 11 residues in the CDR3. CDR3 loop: CASSQVFEQFF. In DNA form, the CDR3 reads TGTGCCAGCAGCCAAGTTTTTGAGCAGTTCTTC.

Here the CDR3 reads CASSLVSGRGAFF. The DNA of the CDR3 is TGTGCCAGCAGTTTAGTTTCCGGGAGAGGAGCTTTCTTT. This chain uses TRBV28 with TRBJ1-1; no clear D gene. The germline CDR1 and CDR2 sequences are MDHEN and SYDVKM. V lost 2 bases and J 10 bases, leaving 14 bases between the germline ends. The CDR3 runs 13 residues.

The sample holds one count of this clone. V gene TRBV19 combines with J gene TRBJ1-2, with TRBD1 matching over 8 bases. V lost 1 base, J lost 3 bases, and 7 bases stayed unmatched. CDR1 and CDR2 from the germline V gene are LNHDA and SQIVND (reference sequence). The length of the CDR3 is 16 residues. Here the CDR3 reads CASSIVSGGLHYGYTF. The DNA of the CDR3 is TGTGCCAGTAGTATAGTATCAGGGGGCCTACACTATGGCTACACCTTC.

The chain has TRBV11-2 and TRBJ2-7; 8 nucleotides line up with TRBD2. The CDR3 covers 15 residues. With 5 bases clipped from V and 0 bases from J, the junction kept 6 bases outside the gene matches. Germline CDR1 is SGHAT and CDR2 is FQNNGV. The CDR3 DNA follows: TGTGCCAGCAGCCCTACTAGCGGTAGCTCCTACGAGCAGTACTTC. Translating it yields CASSPTSGSSYEQYF.

The CDR3 reads CASSINGGEAFF. CDR3 in DNA: TGTGCCAGTAGTATCAACGGAGGAGAAGCTTTCTTT. The gene calls are TRBV19 and TRBJ1-1; D is unclear. V was shortened by 3 bases and J by 8 bases, with 10 bases between the two germline ends. Per germline, CDR1 LNHDA and CDR2 SQIVND (reference sequence). CDR3 size: 12 residues.

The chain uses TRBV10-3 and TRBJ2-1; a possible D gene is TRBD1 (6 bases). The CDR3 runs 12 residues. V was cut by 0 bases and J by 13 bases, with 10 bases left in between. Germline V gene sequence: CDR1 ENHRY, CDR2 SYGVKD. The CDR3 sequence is CAISESKGDQFF. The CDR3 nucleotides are TGTGCCATCAGTGAGTCGAAGGGGGACCAGTTCTTC.

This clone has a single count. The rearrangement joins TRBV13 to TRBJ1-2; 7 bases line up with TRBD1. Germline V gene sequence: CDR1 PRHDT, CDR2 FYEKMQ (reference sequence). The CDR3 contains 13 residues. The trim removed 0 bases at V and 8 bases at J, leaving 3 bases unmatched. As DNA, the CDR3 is TGTGCCAGCAGCTTAGGACTCAGGGGGGGCTACACCTTC. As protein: CASSLGLRGGYTF.

CDR3 region: CASSQTLAGSTDTQYF. The CDR3 region has the DNA TGTGCCAGCAGCCAAACCCTAGCGGGAAGCACAGATACGCAGTATTTT. The chain carries TRBV3-1 (or the pseudogene TRBV3-2) and TRBJ2-3; 9 bases are a match to TRBD2. Unmatched junction bases numbered 3, after V lost 2 bases and J lost 0 bases. Germline V gives CDR1 LGHDT, CDR2 YNNKEL (reference sequence). CDR3 length: 16 residues.

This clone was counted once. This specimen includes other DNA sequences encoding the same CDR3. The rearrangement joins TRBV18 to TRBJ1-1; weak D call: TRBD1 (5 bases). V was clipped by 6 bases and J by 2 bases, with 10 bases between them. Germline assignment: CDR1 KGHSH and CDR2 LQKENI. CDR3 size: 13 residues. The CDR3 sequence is CASSRGGNTEAFF. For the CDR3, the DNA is TGTGCCAGCTCTCGCGGGGGAAACACTGAAGCTTTCTTT.

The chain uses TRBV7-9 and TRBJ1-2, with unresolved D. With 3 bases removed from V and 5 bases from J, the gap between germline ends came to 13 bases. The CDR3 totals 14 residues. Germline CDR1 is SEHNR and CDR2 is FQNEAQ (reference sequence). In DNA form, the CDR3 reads TGTGCCAGCAGCTTGGAGACTCAGCAATATGGCTACACCTTC. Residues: CASSLETQQYGYTF.

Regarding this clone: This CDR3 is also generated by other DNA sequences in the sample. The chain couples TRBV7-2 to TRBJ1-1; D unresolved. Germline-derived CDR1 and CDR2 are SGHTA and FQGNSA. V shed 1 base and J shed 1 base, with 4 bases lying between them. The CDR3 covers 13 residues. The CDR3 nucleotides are TGTGCCAGCAGCTTAGGCCGGAACACTGAAGCTTTCTTT. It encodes CASSLGRNTEAFF.

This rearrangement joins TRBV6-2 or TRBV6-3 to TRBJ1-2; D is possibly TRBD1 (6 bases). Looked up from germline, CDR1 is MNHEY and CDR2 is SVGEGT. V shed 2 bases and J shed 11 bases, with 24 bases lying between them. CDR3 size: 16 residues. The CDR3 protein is CASSYSGTRNGKRYTF. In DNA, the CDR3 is TGTGCCAGCAGTTACAGCGGGACAAGGAACGGGAAGCGGTACACCTTC.

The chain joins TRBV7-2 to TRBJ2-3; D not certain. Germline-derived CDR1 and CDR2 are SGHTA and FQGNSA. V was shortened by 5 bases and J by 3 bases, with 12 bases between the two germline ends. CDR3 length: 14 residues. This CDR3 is CASSPGPGTDTQYF. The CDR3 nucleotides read TGTGCCAGCAGCCCAGGCCCTGGTACAGATACGCAGTATTTT.